This passage covers 13 T cell receptor beta chains from one sample sequenced in a study of T-cell memory formation after mild COVID-19. TCRdb re-called the 5' RACE reads with MiXCR, one entry per CDR3 protein. Of 500,000 to 650,000 distinct CDR3 sequences listed, less than 25% are singletons. Source material: PBMCs or a T cell subset sorted from them (not recorded which). The receptors were sampled from an adult woman who had mild COVID-19 (a few samples of this study predate the infection). Cell type and time point are not known.

The V gene is TRBV5-1, the J gene TRBJ2-7; 8 positions match TRBD1. CDR3 length: 15 amino acids. V gave up 4 bases and J gave up 3 bases; unmatched junction bases: 9. Germline V gene data show CDR1 as SGHRS and CDR2 as YFSETQ. The DNA for the CDR3 is TGCGCCAGCAGCGACAGGGGCCAGTACGACTACGAGCAGTACTTC. Its protein product is CASSDRGQYDYEQYF.

This clonotype has at least ten counts. The chain joins TRBV24-1 to TRBJ2-1; unclear D gene. The germline V gene encodes CDR1 KGHDR and CDR2 SFDVKD. Trimming removed 1 base at V and 4 bases at J, with 7 bases between. The CDR3 has 14 amino acids. CDR3 in DNA: TGTGCCACCAGTGATTTCGGCGGATACAATGAGCAGTTCTTC. It yields the protein CATSDFGGYNEQFF.

The chain couples TRBV2 to TRBJ2-7; 7 bases match TRBD1. V dropped 8 bases and J dropped 4; count of bases not matched to a gene: 5. Germline V lookup: CDR1 SNHLY, CDR2 FYNNEI. The CDR3 has 12 residues. CDR3 amino acids: CASEGAEYEQYF. The CDR3 DNA reads TGTGCCAGCGAGGGGGCGGAATACGAGCAGTACTTC.

The V gene is TRBV15, the J gene TRBJ2-7, with TRBD1 identical over 8 bases. This CDR3 comprises 14 residues. The J segment lost 6 bases and the V segment lost 3 bases, leaving 7 bases of the junction unmatched. Germline CDR1 and CDR2: LNHNV and YYDKDF (reference sequence). CDR3 coding DNA: TGTGCCACCAGCAGGAGGAAAACAGGGGGCGAGCAGTACTTC. It translates to CATSRRKTGGEQYF.

This clonotype has more than one count but fewer than ten. This sequence joins TRBV24-1 and TRBJ2-2; D is uncertain. Trimming shortened V by 3 bases and J by 5 bases, and 12 bases separated the two germline ends. This CDR3 contains 15 residues. The V gene's germline CDR1 is KGHDR and CDR2 SFDVKD. The CDR3 loop is CATSDLSPQTGELFF. The CDR3 DNA sequence: TGTGCCACCAGTGATCTCTCCCCCCAGACCGGGGAGCTGTTTTTT.

This clonotype showed up just a few times. The chain carries TRBV4-3 and TRBJ2-1; D is undetermined. Trimming cost V 2 bases and J 6 bases, with 8 bases left between them. This CDR3 region has 13 residues. Germline CDR1 reads LGHNA; CDR2 reads YSLEER. The CDR3 nucleotides are TGCGCCAGCAGCCAACGGACCGTCAATGAGCAGTTCTTC. This sequence encodes CASSQRTVNEQFF.

V gene TRBV12-3 or TRBV12-4 combines with J gene TRBJ2-4, with D possibly called TRBD1 or TRBD2 (5 bases each). This CDR3 region has 13 residues. The germline V and J ends were trimmed by 8 bases and 8 bases, with 16 bases remaining between them. The CDR3 region is CASGPGVGDIQYF. The CDR3 bases are TGTGCCAGCGGACCCGGGGTGGGGGACATTCAGTACTTC.

This clonotype was observed a handful of times. V and J are TRBV24-1 and TRBJ2-3; a possible D gene is TRBD2 (5 bases). Germline V lookup: CDR1 KGHDR, CDR2 SFDVKD. The CDR3 runs to 13 residues. The V end lost 9 bases, the J end lost 0 bases, and 9 bases lay between the germline ends. The CDR3 region is CATAGTSTDTQYF. CDR3 DNA sequence: TGTGCCACCGCGGGTACCAGCACAGATACGCAGTATTTT.

The J gene is TRBJ2-4, the V gene TRBV20-1; weak D call: TRBD1 (6 bases). The V and J ends lost 2 bases and 0 bases respectively, with 17 bases between them. The CDR3 loop spans 17 amino acids. The V gene's germline CDR1 is DFQATT and CDR2 SNEGSKA (reference sequence). CDR3 coding DNA: TGCAGTGCTAGATCTCTCCAGGGGTCGATAGCCAAAAACATTCAGTACTTC. Translation gives CSARSLQGSIAKNIQYF.

This chain uses TRBV10-3 with TRBJ2-4; no clear D gene. V was shortened by 1 base and J by 0 bases, with 13 bases between the two germline ends. The CDR3 has 17 amino acids. CDR1 is ENHRY, CDR2 SYGVKD, per germline. CDR3: CAISEFLGGAAKNIQYF. CDR3 coding DNA: TGTGCCATCAGTGAGTTTCTTGGCGGTGCAGCCAAAAACATTCAGTACTTC.

A few counts support this clonotype. This rearrangement joins TRBV7-9 to TRBJ1-1; D gene unclear. Germline assignment: CDR1 SEHNR and CDR2 FQNEAQ (reference sequence). The CDR3 length is 17 residues. Between the trimmed V and J ends, which lost 2 bases and 1 base, there was a span of 17 bases. CDR3 nucleotides: TGTGCCAGCAGCTTATTTGCGATAGGGATGGGGAACACTGAAGCTTTCTTT. Protein sequence: CASSLFAIGMGNTEAFF.

The chain carries TRBV5-1 and TRBJ2-7; 9 nucleotides agree with TRBD1. CDR3 length: 13 residues. Germline CDR1 is SGHRS and CDR2 is YFSETQ. The trim removed 3 bases at V and 7 bases at J, leaving 5 bases unmatched. CDR3: CASSSGQGKEQYF. CDR3 nucleotides: TGCGCCAGCAGCTCCGGACAGGGGAAGGAGCAGTACTTC. Full variable domain (missing parts from reference TRBV5-1 and TRBJ2-7): KAGVTQTPRYLIKTRGQQVTLSCSPISGHRSVSWYQQTPGQGLQFLFEYFSETQRNKGNFPGRFSGRQFSNSRSEMNVSTLELGDSALYLCASSSGQGKEQYFGPGTRLTVT.

The rearrangement joins TRBV6-6 to TRBJ1-1; D is ambiguous. Germline CDR1 and CDR2: MNHNY and SVGAGI (reference sequence). V dropped 3 bases and J dropped 1 base, with 3 bases sitting between them. The CDR3 sequence is 12 residues long. The CDR3 DNA sequence: TGTGCCAGCAGTTATCAGAACACTGAAGCTTTCTTT. This codes for CASSYQNTEAFF.